What follows are 30 T cell receptor beta chains derived from one specimen sequenced in a study of blood T cell repertoires in COVID-19. TCRdb keeps only in-frame clones here, not all; method: immunoSEQ multiplex PCR. The sample has roughly 200,000 clones, approximately 90% seen once. The sequenced sample was peripheral blood. These receptors came from a middle-aged man with acute or convalescent COVID-19.

The genes are TRBV7-9 and TRBJ2-4; possibly TRBD1 for D (5 bases). The V end was cut by 3 bases, the J end by 15 bases, with 15 bases between. Germline V gene lookup returns CDR1 SEHNR and CDR2 FQNEAQ (reference sequence). CDR3 length: 12 amino acids. The CDR3 DNA reads as TGTGCCAGCAGCTTTATTCCAGGGTCTCCGTACTTC. It translates to CASSFIPGSPYF.

The chain links TRBV29-1 to TRBJ2-7; tentative D call: TRBD2 (5 bases). This CDR3 has 17 residues. Trimming left V 7 bases short and J 0 bases short, with 25 bases between. CDR1 SQVTM and CDR2 ANQGSEA come from the germline V gene. The CDR3 is CSAAGLAAGLSSYEQYF. DNA of the CDR3: TGCAGCGCCGCGGGTTTGGCGGCGGGCCTGAGCTCCTACGAGCAGTACTTC.

With respect to this clone: Its ends do not fully match the called genes, so a read error is possible. The chain uses TRBV5-8 and TRBJ1-1, with D possibly matching TRBD1 (5 bases). The CDR3 totals 8 residues. Germline V gene sequence: CDR1 SGHTS, CDR2 YDEGEE. CDR3 in amino acids: CASSPGTF. The CDR3 bases are TGTGCCAGCAGCCCGGGGACTTTT.

The J gene is TRBJ2-1, the V gene TRBV5-1; the D gene is possibly TRBD1 (8 bases). This CDR3 has 14 residues. V lost 7 bases to trimming and J lost 8 bases, with 19 bases between them. From germline, CDR1 is SGHRS and CDR2 YFSETQ. The CDR3 DNA follows: TGCGCCAGCGATAAGACAGGGGAGGGTTATGAGCAGTTCTTC. Its translation: CASDKTGEGYEQFF.

The chain has TRBV6-5 and TRBJ2-7; 9 positions agree with TRBD1. V lost 11 bases to trimming and J lost 5 bases; unmatched junction nucleotides: 7. The CDR3 contains 12 residues. From germline, CDR1 is MNHEY and CDR2 SVGAGI. CDR3 amino acids: CAFGTGPDEQYF. In nucleotides, the CDR3 is TGTGCCTTCGGGACAGGGCCGGACGAGCAGTACTTC.

The V call is TRBV7-2, the J call TRBJ1-4, with 11 bases lining up with TRBD1. V was clipped by 5 bases and J by 5 bases; unmatched bases: 1. Germline V CDR1 and CDR2: SGHTA, FQGNSA. The CDR3 is 14 amino acids. The CDR3 reads CASSRDRGNEKLFF. The CDR3 DNA reads TGTGCCAGCAGCCGGGACAGGGGGAATGAAAAACTGTTTTTT. Combining the CDR3 with reference TRBV7-2 and TRBJ1-4 gives the whole variable domain GAGVSQSPSNKVTEKGKDVELRCDPISGHTALYWYRQSLGQGLEFLIYFQGNSAPDKSGLPSDRFSAERTGGSVSTLTIQRTQQEDSAVYLCASSRDRGNEKLFFGSGTQLSVL.

The CDR3 DNA follows: TGCGCCAGCAGCCCGGGGGGCCTAGCGGGGCCCACTACGCAGTATTTT. Translation gives CASSPGGLAGPTTQYF. The chain couples TRBV4-1 to TRBJ2-3; 9 bases agree with TRBD2. CDR3 length: 16 residues. Trimming removed 4 bases from V and 8 bases from J; junction bases left unmatched: 13. CDR1 and CDR2 from the germline V gene are MGHRA and YSYEKL.

This sequence joins TRBV28 and TRBJ2-2, with 8 bases matching TRBD1. The CDR3 has 16 residues. Germline V gives CDR1 MDHEN, CDR2 SYDVKM. V lost 6 bases to trimming and J lost 3 bases; unmatched junction nucleotides: 9. The CDR3 here is CASSLRGRIYTGELFF. The DNA of the CDR3 is TGTGCCAGCAGCCTCAGGGGGCGCATTTACACCGGGGAGCTGTTTTTT.

The chain employs TRBV18 and TRBJ2-7, with 7 bases matching TRBD1. CDR1 and CDR2 (germline): KGHSH, LQKENI. This CDR3 contains 16 residues. With 2 bases clipped from V and 0 bases from J, the junction kept 7 bases outside the gene matches. The CDR3 reads CASSPRTGTVSYEQYF. The CDR3 nucleotides read TGTGCCAGCTCACCAAGAACCGGGACAGTCTCCTACGAGCAGTACTTC.

The genes are TRBV24-1 and TRBJ2-3; no reliable D call. Germline V gene lookup returns CDR1 KGHDR and CDR2 SFDVKD. The V gene lost 6 bases and the J gene lost 3 bases, with 3 bases spanning the gap. CDR3 length equals 11 residues. The CDR3 region is CATSLTDTQYF. The CDR3 nucleotides read TGTGCCACCAGTCTGACAGATACGCAGTATTTT.

This chain links TRBV2 with TRBJ2-1; the match to TRBD2 covers 11 bases. J was trimmed by 6 bases and V by 6 bases; bases with no gene match: 7. The CDR3 totals 15 residues. The germline V gene encodes CDR1 SNHLY and CDR2 FYNNEI. CDR3: CASRGSGGASNEQFF. CDR3 in DNA: TGTGCCAGCAGAGGTAGCGGGGGGGCCTCCAATGAGCAGTTCTTC.

The chain has TRBV3-1 (or the pseudogene TRBV3-2) and TRBJ1-2, with D possibly matching TRBD1 (6 bases). The V end lost 3 bases, the J end lost 4 bases, and 12 bases lay between the germline ends. The CDR3 sequence is 14 residues long. Germline V gene data show CDR1 as LGHDT and CDR2 as YNNKEL (reference sequence). The CDR3 nucleotides read TGTGCCAGCAGCCAGTACAGGGCGGCCTATGGCTACACCTTC. This codes for CASSQYRAAYGYTF.

The chain employs TRBV7-2 and TRBJ1-1, with D possibly matching TRBD1 (6 bases). Germline CDR1 is SGHTA and CDR2 is FQGNSA. The CDR3 spans 14 residues. V lost 3 bases and J lost 0, with 8 bases in between. The CDR3 sequence: CASSLGQLNTEAFF. Written as DNA, the CDR3 is TGTGCCAGCAGCTTGGGACAACTGAACACTGAAGCTTTCTTT. The variable domain in full, with the rest retrieved from reference TRBV7-2 and TRBJ1-1, is GAGVSQSPSNKVTEKGKDVELRCDPISGHTALYWYRQSLGQGLEFLIYFQGNSAPDKSGLPSDRFSAERTGGSVSTLTIQRTQQEDSAVYLCASSLGQLNTEAFFGQGTRLTVV.

In the case of this clone: Other DNA sequences of this sample code for an identical CDR3. J is TRBJ2-1 and V is TRBV29-1; 10 nucleotides line up with TRBD2. CDR1 is SQVTM, CDR2 ANQGSEA, per germline. The CDR3 is 12 amino acids. The V segment lost 5 bases and the J segment 7 bases; nucleotides outside the gene matches: 2. CDR3: CSVRTSGNEQFF. DNA for the CDR3: TGCAGCGTTCGGACTAGCGGAAATGAGCAGTTCTTC.

J is TRBJ1-4 and V is TRBV27; TRBD1 agrees at 7 bases. The V gene end was trimmed by 6 bases and the J gene end by 8 bases; junction bases not matched to a gene: 12. Germline V gene lookup returns CDR1 MNHEY and CDR2 SMNVEV (reference sequence). The CDR3 is made up of 15 amino acids. This CDR3 reads CASSRLRDSAEKLFF. CDR3 nucleotides: TGTGCCAGCAGCCGACTCCGGGACAGTGCCGAAAAACTGTTTTTT.

The chain recombines TRBV2 with TRBJ2-1; 7 nucleotides align to TRBD2. The CDR3 consists of 16 residues. With V trimmed by 2 bases and J by 4 bases, 8 bases remained unmatched. Germline V gene lookup returns CDR1 SNHLY and CDR2 FYNNEI. CDR3 in amino acids: CASSERGRETYNEQFF. The CDR3 nucleotides are TGTGCCAGCAGTGAACGAGGGCGGGAGACGTACAATGAGCAGTTCTTC.

This chain links TRBV7-9 with TRBJ2-7; tentative D call: TRBD2 (5 bases). In germline, CDR1 is SEHNR, CDR2 FQNEAQ (reference sequence). V was pared by 5 bases and J by 2 bases, with 13 bases between. The CDR3 is 14 amino acids. The CDR3, as DNA: TGTGCCAGCAGCAAGACAAGGGAGACCTACGAGCAGTACTTC. This encodes CASSKTRETYEQYF.

The chain recombines TRBV19 with TRBJ1-5, with TRBD1 as a possible D gene (5 bases). The germline V gene has CDR1 LNHDA and CDR2 SQIVND (reference sequence). The CDR3 is 14 residues long. V was shortened by 4 bases and J by 7 bases, with 14 bases between the two germline ends. The CDR3 DNA sequence: TGTGCCAGTAGTACCATGGGGGGGAACCAGCCCCAGCATTTT. As protein: CASSTMGGNQPQHF.

The chain has TRBV9 and TRBJ1-2; D might be TRBD1 (6 bases). Germline CDR1 is SGDLS and CDR2 is YYNGEE. Trimming cost V 0 bases and J 5 bases, with 14 bases left between them. CDR3 length: 15 amino acids. The CDR3 DNA sequence: TGTGCCAGCAGCGTAGGGCAGGGGTCGGGGTATGGCTACACCTTC. Its protein is CASSVGQGSGYGYTF.

This clone was observed a few times. The chain carries TRBV27 and TRBJ2-1; 9 nucleotides agree with TRBD2. V lost 4 bases to trimming and J lost 6 bases; unmatched junction nucleotides: 7. This CDR3 contains 15 residues. The germline V gene encodes CDR1 MNHEY and CDR2 SMNVEV (reference sequence). The CDR3 loop is CASSSSGGPSNEQFF. The CDR3 DNA follows: TGTGCCAGCAGTTCCAGCGGGGGGCCCAGCAATGAGCAGTTCTTC.

This chain joins TRBV10-3 and TRBJ2-7, with 9 bases lining up with TRBD2. Germline V gene data show CDR1 as ENHRY and CDR2 as SYGVKD. This CDR3 has 15 residues. V was pared by 5 bases and J by 3 bases, with 8 bases of the junction left unmatched. CDR3 in DNA: TGTGCCATCAGTCATACTAGCGGGCCAAACTACGAGCAGTACTTC. Translating it yields CAISHTSGPNYEQYF.

For this clone: The germline gene is not matched at one end of the junction; a read error may be the cause. The CDR3 sequence: CASSAGTTNEKLFF. DNA for the CDR3: TGTGCCAGCAGTGCCGGGACAACAAATGAAAAACTGTTTTTT. The chain couples TRBV9 to TRBJ1-4, with D maybe TRBD1 (6 bases). This CDR3 is 14 amino acids long. CDR1 is SGDLS and CDR2 is YYNGEE in the germline V gene.

V is TRBV6-2 or TRBV6-3 and J is TRBJ1-5, with 8 bases aligning to TRBD1. Germline V lookup: CDR1 MNHEY, CDR2 SVGEGT. V lost 2 bases to trimming and J lost 7 bases; unmatched junction nucleotides: 1. The CDR3 runs 13 residues. In nucleotides, the CDR3 is TGTGCCAGCAGTTACAGGACAGGGCAGCCCCAGCATTTT. This sequence encodes CASSYRTGQPQHF.

The rearrangement joins TRBV24-1 to TRBJ2-3; D remains unclear. This CDR3 spans 13 amino acids. The ends were cut back, 4 bases at V and 4 bases at J, with 8 bases in the middle. Per the germline V gene, CDR1 is KGHDR and CDR2 is SFDVKD. The CDR3 nucleotides are TGTGCCACCAGTGACCCCTACGCAGATACGCAGTATTTT. Encoded protein: CATSDPYADTQYF.

V and J are TRBV6-6 and TRBJ1-1; D is possibly TRBD1 (5 bases). Germline V gene sequence: CDR1 MNHNY, CDR2 SVGAGI (reference sequence). The CDR3 has 11 residues. Trimming took off 5 bases at V and 7 bases at J, with 8 bases between the two ends. In DNA, the CDR3 is TGTGCCAGCAGTGGAACAGGTGAAGCTTTCTTT. The encoded protein is CASSGTGEAFF.

This clone was seen a single time. The chain carries TRBV11-3 and TRBJ2-1; D unresolved. Germline assignment: CDR1 SGHNT and CDR2 YENEEA. The CDR3 sequence is 14 residues long. V was shortened by 5 bases and J by 4 bases, with 12 bases between the two germline ends. The DNA for the CDR3 is TGTGCCAGCAGCCCGGCGGCTGGATACAATGAGCAGTTCTTC. Protein sequence: CASSPAAGYNEQFF.

The chain is built from TRBV2 and TRBJ1-2; no firm D call. CDR1 and CDR2 from the germline V gene are SNHLY and FYNNEI. The CDR3 is 14 residues long. Deletions cut 2 bases from V and 4 bases from J, with 11 bases between. The CDR3 nucleotides are TGTGCCAGCAGTGAATGGGAGGTTAGCTATGGCTACACCTTC. Amino acid sequence: CASSEWEVSYGYTF.

In this sample, this clone turned up once. The chain links TRBV5-1 to TRBJ2-2; 8 bases agree with TRBD2. Losses at the gene ends were 4 bases for V and 7 bases for J; bases not matched to a gene: 6. The CDR3 runs to 14 residues. Germline V gives CDR1 SGHRS, CDR2 YFSETQ. CDR3 residues: CASSLGLEVGELFF. The CDR3 nucleotides read TGCGCCAGCAGCCTGGGACTAGAGGTCGGGGAGCTGTTTTTT.

This chain joins TRBV4-2 and TRBJ2-1; 8 bases are shared with TRBD1. Trimming took 2 bases from V and 7 from J; bases not matched to a gene: 10. Germline CDR1 is LGHNA and CDR2 is YNFKEQ. The CDR3 contains 16 residues. The DNA for the CDR3 is TGTGCCAGCAGCCAAAACGCAGGGGGCATGGGGAATGAGCAGTTCTTC. Encoded protein: CASSQNAGGMGNEQFF.

The genes are TRBV3-1 (or the pseudogene TRBV3-2) and TRBJ2-5; 8 bases line up with TRBD2. The CDR3 has 18 amino acids. Trimming took 4 bases from V and 5 from J; bases not matched to a gene: 18. Germline V gene lookup returns CDR1 LGHDT and CDR2 YNNKEL (reference sequence). Written as DNA, the CDR3 is TGTGCCAGCAGCCCCGCCTGGGGTGGTCTAGCGGGCATGGAGACCCAGTACTTC. Its protein is CASSPAWGGLAGMETQYF.